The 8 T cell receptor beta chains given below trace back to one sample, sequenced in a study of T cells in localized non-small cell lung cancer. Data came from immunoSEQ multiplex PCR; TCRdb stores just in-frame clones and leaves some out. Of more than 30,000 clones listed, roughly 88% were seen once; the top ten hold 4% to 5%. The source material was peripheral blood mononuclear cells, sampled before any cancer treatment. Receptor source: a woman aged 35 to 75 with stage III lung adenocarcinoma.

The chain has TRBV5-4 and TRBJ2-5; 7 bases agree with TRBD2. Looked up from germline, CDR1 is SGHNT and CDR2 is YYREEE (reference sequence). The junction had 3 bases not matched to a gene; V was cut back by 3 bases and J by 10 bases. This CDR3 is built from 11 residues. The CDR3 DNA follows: TGTGCCAGCAGCTGGAGCGGGGACCAGTACTTC. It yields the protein CASSWSGDQYF.

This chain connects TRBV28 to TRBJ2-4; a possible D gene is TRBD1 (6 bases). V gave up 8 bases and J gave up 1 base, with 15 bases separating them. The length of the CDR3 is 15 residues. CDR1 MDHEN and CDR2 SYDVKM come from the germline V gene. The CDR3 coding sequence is TGTGCCAGCTGCCGAGGGGGAATTGCCAAAAACATTCAGTACTTC. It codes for CASCRGGIAKNIQYF.

The DNA for the CDR3 is TGTGCCAGCAGTGAAAGTGGAGGGGACTATGGCTACACCTTC. It encodes CASSESGGDYGYTF. V gene TRBV25-1 combines with J gene TRBJ1-2; TRBD1 is a possible D gene (5 bases). The CDR3 has 14 residues. The V end was cut by 2 bases, the J end by 3 bases, with 10 bases between. CDR1 MGHDK and CDR2 SYGVNS come from the germline V gene.

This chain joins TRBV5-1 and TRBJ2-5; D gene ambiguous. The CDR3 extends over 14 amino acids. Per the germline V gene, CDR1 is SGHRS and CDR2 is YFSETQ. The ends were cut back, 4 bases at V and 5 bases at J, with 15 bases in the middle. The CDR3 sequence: CASSPSPRSETQYF. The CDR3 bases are TGCGCCAGCAGCCCCTCGCCCCGCTCGGAGACCCAGTACTTC. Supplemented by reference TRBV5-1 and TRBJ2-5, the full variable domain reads KAGVTQTPRYLIKTRGQQVTLSCSPISGHRSVSWYQQTPGQGLQFLFEYFSETQRNKGNFPGRFSGRQFSNSRSEMNVSTLELGDSALYLCASSPSPRSETQYFGPGTRLLVL.

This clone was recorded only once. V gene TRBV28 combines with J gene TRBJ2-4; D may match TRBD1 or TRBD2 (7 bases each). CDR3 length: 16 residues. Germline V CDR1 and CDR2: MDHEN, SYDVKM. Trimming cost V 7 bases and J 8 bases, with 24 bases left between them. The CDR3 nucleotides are TGTGCCAGCACCATTGGGTCTCAGGGAGGGGGCGACATTCAGTACTTC. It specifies CASTIGSQGGGDIQYF.

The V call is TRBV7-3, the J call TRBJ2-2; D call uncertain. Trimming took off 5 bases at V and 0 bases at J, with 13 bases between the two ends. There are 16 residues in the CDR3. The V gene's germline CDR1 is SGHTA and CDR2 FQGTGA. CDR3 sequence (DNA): TGTGCCAGCAGCCGTTCGGAGAGAACGAACACCGGGGAGCTGTTTTTT. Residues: CASSRSERTNTGELFF.

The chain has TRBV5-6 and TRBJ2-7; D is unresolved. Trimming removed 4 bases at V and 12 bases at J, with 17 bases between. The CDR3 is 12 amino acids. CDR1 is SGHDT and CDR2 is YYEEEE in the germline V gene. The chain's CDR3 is CASSLSWRGLYF. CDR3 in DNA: TGTGCCAGCAGCCTGTCTTGGAGAGGTCTGTACTTC.

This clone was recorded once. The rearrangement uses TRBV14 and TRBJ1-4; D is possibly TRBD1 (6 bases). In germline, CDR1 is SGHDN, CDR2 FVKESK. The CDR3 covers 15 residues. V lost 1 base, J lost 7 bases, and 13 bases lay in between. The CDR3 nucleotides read TGTGCCAGCAGCCAAGGGCGGGGGCTGACTGAAAAACTGTTTTTT. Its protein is CASSQGRGLTEKLFF. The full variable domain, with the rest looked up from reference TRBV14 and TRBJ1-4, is EAGVTQFPSHSVIEKGQTVTLRCDPISGHDNLYWYRRVMGKEIKFLLHFVKESKQDESGMPNNRFLAERTGGTYSTLKVQPAELEDSGVYFCASSQGRGLTEKLFFGSGTQLSVL.